A single sample is the source of the 28 T cell receptor beta chains below, sequenced in a study of a mutant IDH1 vaccine in newly diagnosed glioma. These receptors are not linked to any known antigen. Time point noted: week 23, last vaccination. The study gave 300 ug of mutant IDH1 20-mer peptide per vaccine dose, with topical imiquimod. Generated by immunoSEQ multiplex PCR, the TCRdb table keeps only in-frame clones and is missing some. This sample carries about 56,000 clones, 75% to 90% of them seen once, and the ten largest clones take 1.1% to 1.5%. The sample in question was PBMCs, obtained from a glioma patient whose treatment included an IDH1 peptide vaccine. The receptors originated from a man aged 35 to 55 with glioma.

This chain uses TRBV2 with TRBJ2-6; 10 bases agree with TRBD1. The V gene's germline CDR1 is SNHLY and CDR2 FYNNEI. J gave up 3 bases and V 6 bases, and 8 bases lay outside the gene matches. The CDR3 is made up of 17 amino acids. As DNA, the CDR3 is TGTGCCAGCAGCGAGAGGACAGGGGGTTATGGGGCCAACGTCCTGACTTTC. This sequence encodes CASSERTGGYGANVLTF.

The chain recombines TRBV7-3 with TRBJ2-5, with 12 nucleotides matching TRBD2. Germline CDR1 is SGHTA and CDR2 is FQGTGA. V shed 5 bases, J shed 5 bases, and the junction held 3 bases outside the gene matches. This CDR3 spans 14 amino acids. The CDR3 loop is CASSRLAGDETQYF. Here the CDR3 DNA reads TGTGCCAGCAGCCGACTAGCGGGAGACGAGACCCAGTACTTC.

This chain uses TRBV7-3 with TRBJ2-7, with TRBD2 matching 8 bases. The CDR3 contains 16 residues. After removal of 4 bases from V and 2 bases from J, the junction contained 10 bases not matched to a gene. Germline V CDR1 and CDR2: SGHTA, FQGTGA. Written as DNA, the CDR3 is TGTGCCAGCAGCTCTGCAAGCGGGAGAGGGACCTACGAGCAGTACTTC. Its protein product is CASSSASGRGTYEQYF.

The rearrangement uses TRBV29-1 and TRBJ2-5; D possibly corresponds to TRBD2 (5 bases). Germline CDR1 and CDR2: SQVTM and ANQGSEA. V gave up 4 bases and J gave up 4 bases, with 13 bases separating them. The CDR3 is made up of 13 amino acids. CDR3 sequence reads: CSVGPRAGETQYF. Here the CDR3 DNA reads TGCAGCGTTGGACCCCGGGCGGGAGAGACCCAGTACTTC.

The chain has TRBV5-1 and TRBJ2-2; D is possibly TRBD1 (6 bases). The ends were cut back, 2 bases at V and 1 base at J, with 9 bases in the middle. There are 15 residues in the CDR3. Per the germline V gene, CDR1 is SGHRS and CDR2 is YFSETQ. The CDR3 loop is CASSFRQVNTGELFF. The CDR3 region has the DNA TGCGCCAGCAGCTTCCGACAGGTGAACACCGGGGAGCTGTTTTTT.

The genes are TRBV7-9 and TRBJ1-1; D not certain. The CDR3 runs 15 residues. CDR1 is SEHNR and CDR2 is FQNEAQ in the germline V gene (reference sequence). Trimming pared 3 bases from V and 2 bases from J, leaving 13 bases between. DNA for the CDR3: TGTGCCAGCAGCTTTTCCCCGCAGAGAAACACTGAAGCTTTCTTT. It encodes CASSFSPQRNTEAFF.

This clone was recorded a few times. The rearrangement joins TRBV10-3 to TRBJ1-5; TRBD1 is a possible D gene (5 bases). CDR1 and CDR2 (germline): ENHRY, SYGVKD. The CDR3 has 13 amino acids. The V and J ends lost 6 bases and 3 bases respectively, with 9 bases between them. The CDR3 DNA reads TGTGCCATCAGGGACACCATCAATCAGCCCCAGCATTTT. This gives the protein CAIRDTINQPQHF.

The chain recombines TRBV19 with TRBJ1-5; unclear D gene. V gave up 3 bases and J gave up 6 bases, with 6 bases separating them. The CDR3 has 12 residues. The germline gives CDR1 LNHDA, CDR2 SQIVND (reference sequence). The CDR3 bases are TGTGCCAGTAGTATGGTGGTTCAGCCCCAGCATTTT. Its protein product is CASSMVVQPQHF. The whole variable domain, filled in from reference TRBV19 and TRBJ1-5, reads DGGITQSPKYLFRKEGQNVTLSCEQNLNHDAMYWYRQDPGQGLRLIYYSQIVNDFQKGDIAEGYSVSREKKESFPLTVTSAQKNPTAFYLCASSMVVQPQHFGDGTRLSIL.

This clone was seen once. The chain is built from TRBV5-4 and TRBJ2-6, with D perhaps matching TRBD2 (6 bases). This CDR3 is built from 16 residues. Per germline, CDR1 SGHNT and CDR2 YYREEE (reference sequence). V was pared by 3 bases and J by 2 bases, with 12 bases between. As DNA, the CDR3 is TGTGCCAGCAGCTCGCCTTGGGGGGCTGGGGCCAACGTCCTGACTTTC. Residues: CASSSPWGAGANVLTF. Filled out from reference TRBV5-4 and TRBJ2-6, the complete variable domain reads ETGVTQSPTHLIKTRGQQVTLRCSSQSGHNTVSWYQQALGQGPQFIFQYYREEENGRGNFPPRFSGLQFPNYSSELNVNALELDDSALYLCASSSPWGAGANVLTFGAGSRLTVL.

The rearrangement uses TRBV18 and TRBJ1-5; D gene uncertain. Germline CDR1 reads KGHSH; CDR2 reads LQKENI. The CDR3 runs 13 residues. Trimming took off 2 bases at V and 7 bases at J, with 9 bases between the two ends. The CDR3 spells CASSPELGQPQHF. DNA for the CDR3: TGTGCCAGCTCACCAGAATTAGGACAGCCCCAGCATTTT. Full variable domain (outside the CDR3, taken from reference TRBV18 and TRBJ1-5): NAGVMQNPRHLVRRRGQEARLRCSPMKGHSHVYWYRQLPEEGLKFMVYLQKENIIDESGMPKERFSAEFPKEGPSILRIQQVVRGDSAAYFCASSPELGQPQHFGDGTRLSIL.

The chain recombines TRBV5-1 with TRBJ1-1, with 9 bases that match TRBD1. Germline V gives CDR1 SGHRS, CDR2 YFSETQ. This CDR3 has 17 residues. After removal of 0 bases from V and 1 base from J, the junction contained 7 bases not matched to a gene. This CDR3 reads CASSLAARTGENTEAFF. The CDR3 DNA follows: TGCGCCAGCAGCTTGGCCGCACGGACAGGGGAGAACACTGAAGCTTTCTTT.

About this clone itself: The same CDR3 is also encoded by other DNA sequences in this sample. V is TRBV14 and J is TRBJ1-2, with D hard to call. Germline V gives CDR1 SGHDN, CDR2 FVKESK. Trimming removed 2 bases at V and 4 bases at J, with 5 bases between. The CDR3 contains 12 residues. The CDR3 DNA sequence: TGTGCCAGCAGCCAAAGCGCCTATGGCTACACCTTC. Translated, it gives CASSQSAYGYTF.

The CDR3, as DNA: TGTGCCAGCAAATCGGGGGGGACTGAAGCTTTCTTT. This encodes CASKSGGTEAFF. The V call is TRBV27, the J call TRBJ1-1; D is possibly TRBD1 (5 bases). The V end lost 7 bases, the J end lost 5 bases, and 11 bases lay between the germline ends. This CDR3 comprises 12 residues. The germline CDR1 and CDR2 sequences are MNHEY and SMNVEV (reference sequence).

The rearrangement uses TRBV18 and TRBJ2-5, with D tentatively TRBD2 (5 bases). The V gene's germline CDR1 is KGHSH and CDR2 LQKENI. V dropped 4 bases and J dropped 4 bases, with 13 bases sitting between them. The CDR3 runs 14 residues. The CDR3 nucleotides read TGTGCCAGCTCACTTTTGACTCGGGGAGAGACCCAGTACTTC. This codes for CASSLLTRGETQYF.

The V and J genes are TRBV7-2 and TRBJ2-5; 11 nucleotides align to TRBD2. CDR1 and CDR2 from the germline V gene are SGHTA and FQGNSA. The CDR3 sequence is 18 residues long. The trim removed 5 bases at V and 2 bases at J, leaving 13 bases unmatched. The CDR3 protein is CASSDLRVASGRQETQYF. The CDR3, as DNA: TGTGCCAGCAGCGATCTCAGGGTAGCTAGCGGGAGGCAAGAGACCCAGTACTTC.

The genes are TRBV27 and TRBJ1-2; the D is unclear. Trimming pared 6 bases from V and 4 bases from J, leaving 12 bases between. The CDR3 runs 13 residues. Germline CDR1 and CDR2: MNHEY and SMNVEV (reference sequence). The CDR3 nucleotides are TGTGCCAGCAGCCGGATGGCGTTCTATGGCTACACCTTC. Its protein is CASSRMAFYGYTF.

The rearrangement uses TRBV4-3 and TRBJ1-2; D unresolved. Trimming removed 3 bases from V and 1 base from J, with 6 bases in between. This CDR3 contains 13 residues. Germline-derived CDR1 and CDR2 are LGHNA and YSLEER. The CDR3 reads CASSQRVNYGYTF. The DNA of the CDR3 is TGCGCCAGCAGCCAGCGGGTTAACTATGGCTACACCTTC.

The chain recombines TRBV7-2 with TRBJ1-5; D is uncertain. V lost 6 bases to trimming and J lost 7 bases, with 10 bases between them. The CDR3 loop spans 12 amino acids. Germline assignment: CDR1 SGHTA and CDR2 FQGNSA. This CDR3 reads CASRRMGQPQHF. CDR3 DNA: TGTGCCAGCAGGAGGATGGGACAGCCCCAGCATTTT.

V and J are TRBV6-5 and TRBJ2-7; 7 bases match TRBD2. After removal of 2 bases from V and 7 bases from J, the junction contained 8 bases not matched to a gene. CDR1 and CDR2 from the germline V gene are MNHEY and SVGAGI. The CDR3 totals 14 residues. CDR3 sequence reads: CASSYLRESREQYF. The CDR3 nucleotides read TGTGCCAGCAGTTACCTGCGGGAGTCGCGTGAGCAGTACTTC.

The chain joins TRBV7-3 to TRBJ1-2; D gene uncertain. V was pared by 2 bases and J by 1 base, with 8 bases between. This CDR3 has 14 residues. The germline gives CDR1 SGHTA, CDR2 FQGTGA. The CDR3 region has the DNA TGTGCCAGCAGCTTATCCGGGAGTAACTATGGCTACACCTTC. Protein product: CASSLSGSNYGYTF.

This clone was detected a few times. The rearrangement links TRBV7-6 to TRBJ1-5; D call uncertain. The CDR3 is made up of 13 amino acids. Trimming shortened V by 1 base and J by 4 bases, and 5 bases separated the two germline ends. Germline lookup yields CDR1 SGHVS and CDR2 FNYEAQ. The CDR3 reads CASSLDRNQPQHF. CDR3 nucleotides: TGTGCCAGCAGCTTAGACAGAAATCAGCCCCAGCATTTT.

This chain joins TRBV7-2 and TRBJ1-3, with no clear D. Trimming took 9 bases from V and 2 from J, leaving 5 bases between them. The length of the CDR3 is 11 residues. Germline V gives CDR1 SGHTA, CDR2 FQGNSA. The CDR3, as DNA: TGTGCCAGAAGGGCTGGAAACACCATATATTTT. It specifies CARRAGNTIYF.

The gene calls are TRBV6-1 and TRBJ2-7; TRBD1 might be the D (5 bases). V was shortened by 2 bases and J by 0 bases, with 8 bases between the two germline ends. Germline V CDR1 and CDR2: MNHNS, SASEGT. The CDR3 sequence is 14 residues long. In DNA form, the CDR3 reads TGTGCCAGCAGTGAAACAGGTCACTCCTACGAGCAGTACTTC. Protein sequence: CASSETGHSYEQYF.

J is TRBJ2-3 and V is TRBV7-2, with unresolved D. CDR1 SGHTA and CDR2 FQGNSA come from the germline V gene. Deletions cut 3 bases from V and 2 bases from J, with 3 bases between. This CDR3 spans 12 amino acids. This chain's CDR3 is CASSFFTDTQYF. The CDR3 DNA sequence: TGTGCCAGCAGCTTTTTCACAGATACGCAGTATTTT.

The sample holds a few counts of this clone. V is TRBV6-1 and J is TRBJ1-5, with 9 bases that match TRBD1. With 11 bases clipped from V and 3 bases from J, the junction kept 5 bases outside the gene matches. CDR1 is MNHNS, CDR2 SASEGT, per germline. The CDR3 totals 13 residues. CDR3 in amino acids: CAVGQGTNQPQHF. The DNA for the CDR3 is TGTGCCGTGGGACAGGGAACCAATCAGCCCCAGCATTTT.

The rearrangement uses TRBV7-8 and TRBJ2-7; TRBD1 might be the D (5 bases). V was clipped by 5 bases and J by 2 bases, with 16 bases between them. Germline V gene sequence: CDR1 SGHVS, CDR2 FQNEAQ. CDR3 length: 15 residues. The CDR3 reads CASSPRVGDPYEQYF. CDR3 nucleotide sequence: TGTGCCAGCAGCCCTAGGGTAGGGGATCCCTACGAGCAGTACTTC.

This clone has just one count. The chain joins TRBV27 to TRBJ1-5; D gene unclear. The germline V gene encodes CDR1 MNHEY and CDR2 SMNVEV (reference sequence). The CDR3 is 14 residues long. The V gene lost 0 bases and the J gene lost 9 bases, with 12 bases spanning the gap. CDR3 residues: CASSLSLGVRPQHF. Written as DNA, the CDR3 is TGTGCCAGCAGTTTATCACTAGGAGTCCGGCCCCAGCATTTT.

The rearrangement joins TRBV7-8 to TRBJ1-1; maybe TRBD1 (5 bases). The V gene's germline CDR1 is SGHVS and CDR2 FQNEAQ. V was cut by 6 bases and J by 2 bases, with 10 bases left in between. This CDR3 has 13 residues. In nucleotides, the CDR3 is TGTGCCAGCAGATCGACAGCAAACACTGAAGCTTTCTTT. Protein: CASRSTANTEAFF.